A selection of T cell receptor beta chains follows, all from one sample in a study of identical twins. TCRdb reanalysed the 5' RACE reads using MiXCR and keeps one entry per CDR3 protein. Of roughly 250,000 distinct CDR3 sequences detected, about 7% appear once; the ten largest clones hold roughly 3.4%. The same data also contributed to another study, on yellow fever vaccine responses in identical twins.

Sequencing input: memory (CD45RO+) T cells sorted from blood. The origin of the receptors is a woman aged 18-29 years in good health. Each CDR3 is given with its conserved first and last residue. D genes are given only for firm matches. Some rows mark clone size as missing; the rest say once, few, many or name a class of expanded clone.

.,.,TRBV6-5,TRBJ2-7,CASSYTYREVNEQYF,TGTGCCAGCAGTTACACCTACAGGGAGGTAAACGAGCAGTACTTC
.,.,TRBV12-3/TRBV12-4,TRBJ1-2,CASSLRTDANYGYTF,TGTGCCAGCAGTTTAAGGACAGACGCTAACTATGGCTACACCTTC
many,.,TRBV10-2,TRBJ1-5,CASSEAGANQPQHF,TGCGCCAGCAGTGAGGCAGGGGCAAATCAGCCCCAGCATTTT
few,.,TRBV9,TRBJ1-3,CASSVAPISGNTIYF,TGTGCCAGCAGCGTAGCCCCGATCTCTGGAAACACCATATATTTT
.,TRBD2,TRBV7-2,TRBJ2-5,CASSLVGGAGVTETQYF,TGTGCCAGCAGCTTAGTAGGCGGGGCGGGAGTGACAGAGACCCAGTACTTC
few,TRBD2,TRBV3-1,TRBJ2-3,CASSQDLAARRDTQYF,TGTGCCAGCAGCCAGGACCTAGCGGCAAGGAGGGATACGCAGTATTTT
many,.,TRBV6-2/TRBV6-3,TRBJ1-3,CASSPYLVITRAHSSGNTIYF,TGTGCCAGCAGTCCCTATTTGGTCATAACGCGGGCCCACTCGTCTGGAAACACCATATATTTT
few,TRBD2,TRBV5-1,TRBJ2-1,CASSLRSSGLDEQFF,TGCGCCAGCAGCCTGAGGTCTAGCGGCCTAGATGAGCAGTTCTTC
many,TRBD2,TRBV12-3/TRBV12-4,TRBJ2-1,CASSPRTSGAEQFF,TGTGCCAGCAGTCCCCGGACTAGCGGGGCTGAGCAGTTCTTC
.,TRBD1,TRBV3-1,TRBJ1-6,CASSPWTGTTILNSPLHF,TGTGCCAGCAGCCCGTGGACAGGGACAACGATCTTGAATTCACCCCTCCACTTT
.,TRBD1,TRBV5-1,TRBJ2-1,CASSSGTVMYNEQFF,TGCGCCAGCAGTTCCGGGACAGTCATGTACAATGAGCAGTTCTTC
.,TRBD1,TRBV29-1,TRBJ1-5,CSVETGWDQPQHF,TGCAGCGTTGAGACAGGGTGGGATCAGCCCCAGCATTTT
.,.,TRBV9,TRBJ2-3,CASSVEWGTTDTQYF,TGTGCCAGCAGCGTAGAATGGGGAACAACAGATACGCAGTATTTT
many,TRBD1,TRBV7-9,TRBJ2-1,CASSQPTGANEQFF,TGTGCCAGCAGCCAACCGACAGGGGCCAATGAGCAGTTCTTC
once,.,TRBV29-1,TRBJ1-4,CSAGGDTLFF,TGCAGCGCGGGAGGGGATACACTGTTTTTT
few,.,TRBV4-1,TRBJ1-2,CASSQDSYYGYTF,TGCGCCAGCAGTCAGGACAGCTACTATGGCTACACCTTC
few,.,TRBV10-3,TRBJ2-7,CAISTGSYEQYF,TGTGCCATCAGCACAGGGAGTTACGAGCAGTACTTC
few,.,TRBV20-1,TRBJ2-1,CSASRPTSYNEQFF,TGCAGTGCTAGTCGACCAACCTCCTACAATGAGCAGTTCTTC
.,TRBD1,TRBV12-3/TRBV12-4,TRBJ2-7,CASTARDRPSHYYEQYF,TGTGCCAGCACCGCGCGGGACAGGCCTTCTCACTACTACGAGCAGTACTTC
.,.,TRBV11-2,TRBJ2-7,CASRKGRYEQYF,TGTGCCAGCAGAAAAGGTCGGTACGAGCAGTACTTC
.,.,TRBV24-1,TRBJ2-5,CATSDSLRGGQETQYF,TGTGCCACCAGTGACTCCTTAAGGGGGGGCCAAGAGACCCAGTACTTC
many,TRBD1,TRBV27,TRBJ2-2,CASSLPGQRKSTGELFF,TGTGCCAGCAGTTTACCGGGACAGAGAAAATCCACCGGGGAGCTGTTTTTT
.,.,TRBV6-6,TRBJ1-5,CASSYEGQRQHF,TGTGCCAGCAGTTACGAGGGGCAGCGCCAGCATTTT
many,TRBD1,TRBV20-1,TRBJ2-1,CSAPRTGDYNEQFF,TGCAGTGCACCTCGGACAGGGGACTACAATGAGCAGTTCTTC
few,.,TRBV3-1,TRBJ2-1,CASSQVATHSYNEQFF,TGTGCCAGCAGCCAAGTGGCTACCCACTCCTACAATGAGCAGTTCTTC
many,.,TRBV5-1,TRBJ2-2,CASSPQGFDGELFF,TGCGCCAGCAGCCCCCAGGGATTCGACGGGGAGCTGTTTTTT
many,TRBD1,TRBV12-3/TRBV12-4,TRBJ2-3,CASSGSGQGSGTQYF,TGTGCCAGCAGTGGCTCGGGACAGGGTTCGGGTACGCAGTATTTT
many,.,TRBV6-5,TRBJ1-1,CASSYSRSLSVNTEAFF,TGTGCCAGCAGTTACTCAAGGAGTTTGAGTGTGAACACTGAAGCTTTCTTT
.,.,TRBV5-1,TRBJ1-1,CASSLSQENTEAFF,TGCGCCAGCAGCTTGAGTCAGGAGAACACTGAAGCTTTCTTT
.,.,TRBV19,TRBJ2-6,CASSSRDRGANVLTF,TGTGCCAGTAGTTCCCGCGATCGTGGGGCCAACGTCCTGACTTTC
many,.,TRBV10-3,TRBJ1-1,CAISGGGIEHTEAFF,TGTGCCATCAGTGGTGGGGGGATCGAGCATACTGAAGCTTTCTTT
.,TRBD1,TRBV10-3,TRBJ1-3,CAIRDRSDPLAIYF,TGTGCCATCAGGGACAGGTCCGACCCACTCGCCATATATTTT
.,.,TRBV21-1,TRBJ2-1,CASNTSGGAGEQFF,TGTGCCAGCAATACTAGCGGGGGGGCCGGGGAGCAGTTCTTC
many,.,TRBV29-1,TRBJ2-7,CSVGWGQSYEQYF,TGCAGCGTTGGATGGGGCCAGTCCTACGAGCAGTACTTC
many,TRBD1,TRBV29-1,TRBJ2-1,CSVSPGGSYNEQFF,TGCAGCGTTTCTCCAGGGGGCTCCTACAATGAGCAGTTCTTC
many,TRBD1,TRBV20-1,TRBJ1-1,CSAPQQGGTEAFF,TGCAGTGCACCCCAACAGGGGGGCACTGAAGCTTTCTTT
few,.,TRBV12-3/TRBV12-4,TRBJ2-7,CASSKAASSYEQYF,TGTGCCAGTTCTAAGGCCGCTAGCTCCTACGAGCAGTACTTC
many,TRBD2,TRBV6-1,TRBJ2-3,CASSDQAGSLGVTQYF,TGTGCCAGCAGTGATCAAGCGGGGTCTCTTGGGGTTACGCAGTATTTT
.,.,TRBV20-1,TRBJ2-1,CSARDKRLGVNEQFF,TGCAGTGCTAGAGATAAGAGACTAGGGGTCAATGAGCAGTTCTTC
many,TRBD1,TRBV12-3/TRBV12-4,TRBJ1-1,CASSGGDRGLDEEAFF,TGTGCCAGCAGTGGGGGGGACAGGGGTCTTGATGAGGAAGCTTTCTTT
.,.,TRBV27,TRBJ1-1,CASSLTTRVAGFTEAFF,TGTGCCAGCAGTTTAACTACCCGGGTCGCGGGGTTCACTGAAGCTTTCTTT
.,.,TRBV20-1,TRBJ2-1,CSAREKEGSYNEQFF,TGCAGTGCTAGAGAAAAGGAGGGCTCCTACAATGAGCAGTTCTTC
.,TRBD2,TRBV20-1,TRBJ2-3,CSAERGLAGVVTQYF,TGCAGTGCGGAACGGGGACTAGCGGGAGTAGTTACGCAGTATTTT
few,.,TRBV20-1,TRBJ2-7,CSARGRGGSPEQYF,TGCAGTGCTAGAGGGAGAGGGGGGTCTCCCGAGCAGTACTTC
many,TRBD2,TRBV20-1,TRBJ2-5,CSARVPSGRIQTQYF,TGCAGTGCTAGAGTACCTAGCGGGAGGATCCAGACCCAGTACTTC
few,TRBD2,TRBV29-1,TRBJ2-3,CSVGGTSGASTDTQYF,TGCAGCGTTGGTGGGACTAGCGGGGCTAGCACAGATACGCAGTATTTT
few,TRBD2,TRBV28,TRBJ2-3,CASSSAAGGLDTQYF,TGTGCCAGCAGTTCAGCGGCGGGAGGATTAGATACGCAGTATTTT
.,TRBD2,TRBV3-1,TRBJ2-2,CASSHGLAGGLNTGELFF,TGTGCCAGCAGCCACGGTTTAGCGGGAGGCTTAAACACCGGGGAGCTGTTTTTT
.,.,TRBV14,TRBJ2-2,CASSTRSGELFF,TGTGCCAGCAGCACACGGTCCGGGGAGCTGTTTTTT
.,.,TRBV7-2,TRBJ1-6,CASSLGASYNSPLHF,TGTGCCAGCAGCTTAGGGGCCTCCTATAATTCACCCCTCCACTTT
few,TRBD2,TRBV3-1,TRBJ2-5,CASLGLAGIETQYF,TGTGCCAGCCTTGGACTAGCGGGGATAGAGACCCAGTACTTC
.,.,TRBV3-1,TRBJ2-6,CASCPTGSSSGANVLTF,TGTGCCAGCTGTCCGACAGGCTCAAGCTCTGGGGCCAACGTCCTGACTTTC
.,.,TRBV20-1,TRBJ1-4,CSARSIGTTNEKLFF,TGCAGTGCTAGATCCATAGGGACAACTAATGAAAAACTGTTTTTT